The T cell receptor beta chain described here comes from a study of CD8 T cells in ankylosing spondylitis. Worth noting for this clonotype: Its antigen is currently unknown.

Using quantitative 5'-RACE with molecular barcodes, the authors made TCR beta libraries. MiXCR, applied by TCRdb to the 5' RACE reads, yields one record per CDR3 protein. The table shows roughly 300,000 distinct CDR3 sequences, with roughly 8% occurring only once. Study results and limitations: From matched ankylosing spondylitis synovial fluid, disease-linked clones were reportedly recovered at significantly enriched levels. Some of the motif variants had earlier been found in reactive arthritis patients' fluid and blood. What seemed typical of ankylosing spondylitis blood was a TCR beta motif built from 8 or 9 highly homologous variants. A CD8+ phenotype characterized the disease-linked clones, which were relatively rare in peripheral blood.

Per germline, CDR1 KGHSH and CDR2 LQKENI. The CDR3 extends over 16 amino acids. Trimming took off 0 bases at V and 4 bases at J, with 13 bases between the two ends. The sample was blood, either unsorted or a sorted T cell fraction (not recorded which). The V and J genes are TRBV18 and TRBJ2-1; TRBD2 is a possible D gene (6 bases). The receptor was derived from a male donor with ankylosing spondylitis. The CDR3 is CASSPPFRELYNEQFF. The DNA of the CDR3 is TGTGCCAGCTCACCACCTTTCCGGGAGCTGTACAATGAGCAGTTCTTC.